These T cell receptor beta chains were read from a single sample in a study of T-cell memory formation after mild COVID-19. TCRdb ran MiXCR on the 5' RACE reads and lists one entry per CDR3 protein. The sample includes about 350,000 distinct CDR3 sequences, roughly 15% of them seen just once. The sample was PBMCs or a T cell subset sorted from them (not recorded which). These receptors originate from a man aged 18 to 29 who had mild COVID-19 (a few samples of this study predate the infection). Cell type and time point are not known. Both conserved end residues are part of each CDR3. D genes are given only for firm matches. Size is omitted from some rows. Given values are once, few, many or a class for expanded clones.

clone_size	d_call	j_call	v_call	cdr3_aa	cdr3_nt
.	.	TRBJ2-5	TRBV7-2	CASSPGVVEETQYF	TGTGCCAGCAGCCCTGGGGTAGTGGAAGAGACCCAGTACTTC
few	.	TRBJ2-2	TRBV7-9	CASSRRNLGGELFF	TGTGCCAGCAGCCGTCGGAATTTGGGCGGGGAGCTGTTTTTT
.	.	TRBJ2-2	TRBV5-1	CASSLPGVYTGELFF	TGCGCCAGCAGCTTGCCAGGGGTGTACACCGGGGAGCTGTTTTTT
.	TRBD2	TRBJ2-1	TRBV5-1	CASSFGSSGGYNEQFF	TGCGCCAGCAGCTTCGGCTCCAGCGGGGGATACAATGAGCAGTTCTTC
few	.	TRBJ2-3	TRBV7-9	CASAGRTDTQYF	TGTGCCAGCGCGGGACGCACAGATACGCAGTATTTT
few	TRBD1	TRBJ2-5	TRBV6-6	CASRVQGGETQYF	TGTGCCAGCAGAGTACAGGGGGGAGAGACCCAGTACTTC
few	.	TRBJ1-1	TRBV12-3/TRBV12-4	CASSPRGGGGTEAFF	TGTGCCAGCAGTCCCCGTGGTGGAGGGGGCACTGAAGCTTTCTTT
few	.	TRBJ2-1	TRBV12-3/TRBV12-4	CASSFGSRLDNEQFF	TGTGCCAGCAGTTTTGGATCCCGTCTCGACAATGAGCAGTTCTTC
few	.	TRBJ2-1	TRBV30	CAWSPGENEQFF	TGTGCCTGGTCCCCCGGGGAGAATGAGCAGTTCTTC
.	TRBD2	TRBJ2-1	TRBV6-2/TRBV6-3	CASKNPGLAVNEQFF	TGTGCCAGCAAAAACCCGGGACTAGCGGTCAATGAGCAGTTCTTC
.	TRBD1	TRBJ2-1	TRBV4-1	CASSHPTGGSYNEQFF	TGCGCCAGCAGCCACCCGACAGGGGGCAGTTACAATGAGCAGTTCTTC
.	TRBD1	TRBJ2-2	TRBV5-1	CASSSRTGANTGELFF	TGCGCCAGCAGCTCACGGACAGGAGCGAACACCGGGGAGCTGTTTTTT
.	.	TRBJ2-2	TRBV28	CASSPLGRVTNTGELFF	TGTGCCAGCAGCCCGCTAGGGCGGGTGACGAACACCGGGGAGCTGTTTTTT
.	.	TRBJ1-2	TRBV6-2/TRBV6-3	CASSAPSVGNGYTF	TGTGCCAGCAGTGCCCCTTCAGTGGGAAATGGCTACACCTTC
few	.	TRBJ1-5	TRBV20-1	CSARDPSRGDIGQPQHF	TGCAGTGCTAGAGATCCCTCACGAGGTGACATCGGTCAGCCCCAGCATTTT
.	.	TRBJ2-1	TRBV5-6	CASSLAYRGRNNEQFF	TGTGCCAGCAGCTTGGCCTACCGGGGGCGAAACAATGAGCAGTTCTTC
few	TRBD2	TRBJ2-2	TRBV11-2	CASSLTRGANTGELFF	TGTGCCAGCAGCCTTACGCGGGGGGCGAACACCGGGGAGCTGTTTTTT
few	.	TRBJ2-3	TRBV12-3/TRBV12-4	CASSFGWAETDTQYF	TGTGCCAGCAGTTTTGGCTGGGCCGAAACAGATACGCAGTATTTT
few	.	TRBJ1-4	TRBV4-3	CASSQGQGTEKLFF	TGCGCCAGCAGCCAAGGTCAGGGGACTGAAAAACTGTTTTTT
.	.	TRBJ1-5	TRBV7-9	CASSPIMDSFNQPQHF	TGTGCCAGCAGCCCGATCATGGACAGCTTCAATCAGCCCCAGCATTTT
.	.	TRBJ2-1	TRBV10-3	CAISLGGSYNEQFF	TGTGCCATCAGCCTAGGGGGCTCCTACAATGAGCAGTTCTTC
.	TRBD1	TRBJ2-2	TRBV7-8	CASSERDRRNTGELFF	TGTGCCAGCAGCGAGAGGGACAGGAGGAACACCGGGGAGCTGTTTTTT
.	TRBD2	TRBJ2-1	TRBV7-6	CASSLGGGQQFF	TGTGCCAGCAGCTTAGGCGGGGGACAGCAGTTCTTC
few	.	TRBJ1-2	TRBV5-5	CASSLLAGLTYGYTF	TGTGCCAGCAGCTTGTTAGCAGGCTTAACTTATGGCTACACCTTC
many	.	TRBJ1-4	TRBV7-9	CASSSLDEKLFF	TGTGCCAGCAGTTCCCTCGATGAAAAACTGTTTTTT
few	TRBD1	TRBJ1-2	TRBV5-1	CASSPFDRERDGYTF	TGCGCCAGCAGCCCGTTTGACAGGGAACGGGATGGCTACACCTTC